The present T cell receptor (beta chain) was sequenced within a study of blood T cell repertoires in COVID-19. Study background: COVID-19 samples from acute and convalescent phases originated in the United States, Italy and Spain. Sources were T cells, B-cell-depleted T cells, or PBMCs; the material itself was cDNA or gDNA.

The authors' processing: Nucleated cell number was recorded as an estimate derived from reference gene primer amplification. Libraries were prepared by immunoSEQ multiplex PCR; TCRdb keeps only in-frame clonotypes and omits some of them. V and J calls and clone size are given by that table; D and trimming were obtained from the DNA. The sample has hundreds of thousands of clones; 85% are singletons. Seattle-derived patients entered the study during active infection and were followed longitudinally. The sample consisted of peripheral blood. The receptor comes from a man aged 45-65 years with COVID-19, enrolled during active disease.

CDR3 DNA sequence: TGTGCCAGCAGCTTAGGAACAACTAACTATGGCTACACCTTC. Translating it yields CASSLGTTNYGYTF. The chain joins TRBV7-9 to TRBJ1-2; D remains unclear. Looked up from germline, CDR1 is SEHNR and CDR2 is FQNEAQ (reference sequence). V lost 1 base and J lost 0, with 6 bases in between. The CDR3 sequence is 14 residues long. The full variable domain, with the rest looked up from reference TRBV7-9 and TRBJ1-2, is DTGVSQNPRHKITKRGQNVTFRCDPISEHNRLYWYRQTLGQGPEFLTYFQNEAQLEKSRLLSDRFSAERPKGSFSTLEIQRTEQGDSAMYLCASSLGTTNYGYTFGSGTRLTVV.